Shown below are 7 T cell receptor beta chains from a single sample sequenced in a study of neurological immune-mediated disorders. TCRdb re-called the 5' RACE reads through MiXCR, storing one row per CDR3 protein. This sample has some 70,000 distinct CDR3 sequences, with around 3.7% found just once. The sequencing sample was made of PBMCs. The receptors were sampled from a man in his forties or fifties with multiple sclerosis.

In its sample, this clonotype was seen many times. The genes are TRBV2 and TRBJ1-5; D possibly corresponds to TRBD1 (5 bases). The V end was cut by 4 bases, the J end by 2 bases, with 9 bases between. This CDR3 region has 14 residues. The germline gives CDR1 SNHLY, CDR2 FYNNEI. The CDR3 nucleotides read TGTGCCAGCAGTGGATGGGGCGGCAATCAGCCCCAGCATTTT. This encodes CASSGWGGNQPQHF.

This clonotype was seen only a few times. The gene calls are TRBV3-1 and TRBJ2-3; 11 nucleotides align to TRBD2. CDR3 length equals 17 residues. Trimming took 6 bases from V and 1 from J; bases not matched to a gene: 9. Germline lookup yields CDR1 LGHDT and CDR2 YNNKEL (reference sequence). The DNA for the CDR3 is TGTGCCAGCAGGGGCCTAGCGGGGGGTGTGGGCACAGATACGCAGTATTTT. Translation gives CASRGLAGGVGTDTQYF.

This clonotype was recorded at least ten times. The gene calls are TRBV3-1 and TRBJ2-7; D ambiguous. The germline CDR1 and CDR2 sequences are LGHDT and YNNKEL (reference sequence). CDR3 length: 11 amino acids. The germline V and J ends were trimmed by 1 base and 11 bases, with 9 bases remaining between them. In DNA form, the CDR3 reads TGTGCCAGCAGCCAAGCCGAGGAAAAGTACTTC. This encodes CASSQAEEKYF.

Ten or more counts support this clonotype. The rearrangement joins TRBV12-3 or TRBV12-4 to TRBJ1-3, with TRBD1 as a possible D gene (6 bases). V was shortened by 4 bases and J by 11 bases, with 12 bases between the two germline ends. This CDR3 comprises 12 residues. The DNA of the CDR3 is TGTGCCAGCAGTTCAACAGGGCTTGCCATATATTTT. Encoded protein: CASSSTGLAIYF.

This clonotype appeared many times. J is TRBJ1-5 and V is TRBV6-1, with D possibly TRBD1 on 5 matching bases. Trimming shortened V by 6 bases and J by 6 bases, and 18 bases separated the two germline ends. The CDR3 is 15 residues long. In germline, CDR1 is MNHNS, CDR2 SASEGT. The CDR3, as DNA: TGTGCCAGCAGGGGGACCCCTCGGGTGGGTCAGCCCCAGCATTTT. It codes for CASRGTPRVGQPQHF.

This clonotype has a count of ten or more. V usage is TRBV15 and J usage is TRBJ2-5; D tentatively reads TRBD1 or TRBD2 (5 bases each). The CDR3 has 18 amino acids. Germline V gene sequence: CDR1 LNHNV, CDR2 YYDKDF (reference sequence). Trimming took 0 bases from V and 2 from J, leaving 19 bases between them. CDR3 coding DNA: TGTGCCACCAGCAGAGATCGAAGCGGTGGGGCAATTCAAGAGACCCAGTACTTC. Its translation is CATSRDRSGGAIQETQYF.

The chain recombines TRBV3-1 with TRBJ2-7; D might be TRBD2 (5 bases). The V end lost 3 bases, the J end lost 6 bases, and 6 bases lay between the germline ends. Germline loops: CDR1 LGHDT, CDR2 YNNKEL (reference sequence). The CDR3 length is 11 residues. The CDR3 spells CASSHGVEQYF. For the CDR3, the DNA is TGTGCCAGCAGCCACGGGGTCGAGCAGTACTTC.